The source of this T cell receptor beta chain is a study of T cell repertoires in aging, cancer and after chemotherapy. General observations from the study: These repertoire data do not allow conclusions about immunological memory after chemotherapy. In hematological cancer patients, infiltrated lymphoid organs may have impaired thymic emigration or peripheral T cell expansion. In healthy donors, age-related TCR diversity loss mainly reflected lost richness.

Rearranged V-D-J TRB sequences were amplified with a mixed TRB-A/B primer pool. MiXCR was run by TCRdb on the multiplex PCR reads, yielding one entry per CDR3 protein. The sample consists of 250 or so distinct CDR3 sequences, around 21% of them appearing once. By proportion, this clonotype is medium-sized. What it binds is unknown. The template was genomic DNA from peripheral blood, not RNA. Germline CDR1 is DFQATT and CDR2 is SNEGSKA (reference sequence). V dropped 2 bases and J dropped 8; count of bases not matched to a gene: 9. The CDR3 spans 14 residues. The clonotype originates from a human donor with a blood cancer. The donor label of this sample is uncertain. The sample consisted of blood. The chain joins TRBV20-1 to TRBJ2-3; 8 nucleotides match TRBD2. The CDR3 DNA follows: TGCAGTGCTAGACCGACGGGGGGGCCGGGTACGCAGTATTTT. Translated: CSARPTGGPGTQYF.